This TCR beta chain was profiled in a study of blood T cell repertoires in COVID-19. On the study more broadly: PBMCs, B-cell-depleted T cells, or T cells were the source of the cDNA or gDNA that made up the material.

CDR3 length: 14 residues. V lost 3 bases and J 9 bases, leaving 18 bases between the germline ends. CDR1 GTSNPN and CDR2 SVGIG come from the germline V gene (reference sequence). Sequenced by immunoSEQ multiplex PCR; TCRdb stores in-frame clones only, minus some. The sample yields 250,000 to 350,000 clones, around nine tenths seen once. The receptor's source is a man aged 60 to 75 who had recovered from COVID-19. The sequencing input was PBMCs or T cells enriched from blood (not recorded which). This chain uses TRBV30 with TRBJ2-1; TRBD1 might be the D (5 bases). The CDR3 here is CAWRWGTQPGEQFF. The DNA of the CDR3 is TGTGCCTGGAGGTGGGGCACTCAGCCGGGTGAGCAGTTCTTC. Complete variable domain (other parts from reference TRBV30 and TRBJ2-1): SQTIHQWPATLVQPVGSPLSLECTVEGTSNPNLYWYRQAAGRGLQLLFYSVGIGQISSEVPQNLSASRPQDRQFILSSKKLLLSDSGFYLCAWRWGTQPGEQFFGPGTRLTVL.